This T cell receptor beta chain stems from a study of T-cell reconstitution after alpha-beta-depleted transplantation in children. Study-level results: By one year post-transplant, T-cell counts and diversity largely arose from T cells that were newly produced. Some patients' high day-60 TCRbeta diversity was traced to surviving recipient T cells and thymic progenitors. Alpha-beta T cells about two months after transplant reportedly derived from several hundred expanded graft clones.

Worth noting for this clonotype: Its antigen is unknown.

Preparation of the TCRbeta library was carried out with unique molecular identifiers. One entry per CDR3 protein, called by TCRdb with MiXCR from the PCR reads. The sample shows a few hundred thousand distinct CDR3 sequences, around 25% of them seen only once. Sequenced here: PBMCs, mostly from graft donor cells, sampled 180 days after TCRalphabeta/CD19-depleted stem cell transplant. The source of this sequence is a male patient aged 10 to 17 who had a stem cell transplant for acute lymphoblastic leukemia, so the T cells may come from the graft donor.

CDR3 amino acids: CASSVEPLGGEKLFF. CDR3 coding DNA: TGTGCCAGCAGCGTAGAACCCCTTGGGGGCGAAAAACTGTTTTTT. This chain joins TRBV9 and TRBJ1-4, with TRBD1 as a possible D gene (6 bases). The CDR3 covers 15 residues. The germline CDR1 and CDR2 sequences are SGDLS and YYNGEE. Trimming left V 0 bases short and J 8 bases short, with 14 bases between.